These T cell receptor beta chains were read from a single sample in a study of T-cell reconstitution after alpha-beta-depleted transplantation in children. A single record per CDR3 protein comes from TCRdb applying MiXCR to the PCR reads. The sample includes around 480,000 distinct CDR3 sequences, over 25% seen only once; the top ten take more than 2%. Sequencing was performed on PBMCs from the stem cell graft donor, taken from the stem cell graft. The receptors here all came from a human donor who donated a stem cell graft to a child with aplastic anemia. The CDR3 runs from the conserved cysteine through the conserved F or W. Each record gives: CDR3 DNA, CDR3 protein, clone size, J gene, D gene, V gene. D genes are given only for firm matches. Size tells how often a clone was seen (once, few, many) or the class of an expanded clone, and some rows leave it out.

TGTGCCACCAACCCCGAGGGGAGCTCCTACAATGAGCAGTTCTTC	CATNPEGSSYNEQFF	.	TRBJ2-1	.	TRBV15
TGTGCCAGCAGTGAAATTAAGGGGATGGCTGAAGCTTTCTTT	CASSEIKGMAEAFF	.	TRBJ1-1	.	TRBV6-1
TGCGCGGGGGGGATTTACACTGAAGCTTTCTTT	CAGGIYTEAFF	few	TRBJ1-1	.	TRBV29-1
TGTGCCAGCAGTGAATGTAAGGCAGAGATCCCTTGGAGCAATCAGCCCCAGCATTTT	CASSECKAEIPWSNQPQHF	.	TRBJ1-5	.	TRBV25-1
TGTGCCAGCAAAGGGCAGGGGACCAGATTTTATGGCGACACCTTC	CASKGQGTRFYGDTF	.	TRBJ1-2	.	TRBV9
TGCAGTGCCCCACTATCTATCTATGGCTACACCTTC	CSAPLSIYGYTF	.	TRBJ1-2	.	TRBV20-1
TGTGCCAGCAGCGTTCGGAGGGCTGAAGCTTTCTTT	CASSVRRAEAFF	once	TRBJ1-1	.	TRBV7-2
TGTGCCAGCAGTGCGGACTATAATTCCTACGAGCAGTACTTC	CASSADYNSYEQYF	few	TRBJ2-7	.	TRBV6-1
TGTGCCAGCAGCACCCCGACTAATTCAATGTTCCATGAGCAGTTCTTC	CASSTPTNSMFHEQFF	.	TRBJ2-1	.	TRBV7-2
TGCAGTGCTCCCCGGACGGGGGGTAGCTCCTATAATTCACCCCTCCACTTT	CSAPRTGGSSYNSPLHF	.	TRBJ1-6	.	TRBV20-1
TGCGCCAGCAGCTTGGCCGGGATCTCCTACAATGAGCAGTTCTTC	CASSLAGISYNEQFF	few	TRBJ2-1	.	TRBV5-1
TGTGCCAGCTCACCACTCGGACAGGGGGCGGTTTACACTGAAGCTTTCTTT	CASSPLGQGAVYTEAFF	few	TRBJ1-1	TRBD1	TRBV18
TGTGCCAGCAGTCCCAGACCCGGACTAGCGGGAGTGGTGGATACGCAGTATTTT	CASSPRPGLAGVVDTQYF	few	TRBJ2-3	TRBD2	TRBV6-1
TGTGCCAGCTACGGAAGTATAGCGGGCCTTTCTGAGCAGTTCTTC	CASYGSIAGLSEQFF	.	TRBJ2-1	TRBD2	TRBV18
TGTGCCAGCAGGCTTACTAGCGAGGCCGGGGAGCTGTTTTTT	CASRLTSEAGELFF	.	TRBJ2-2	TRBD2	TRBV27
TGTGCCAGCAGCTTGGCCCAAGTGAGGGTCTCACCCCTCCACTTT	CASSLAQVRVSPLHF	.	TRBJ1-6	.	TRBV5-6
TGTGCCAGCAGCCTGGGGTTGAGGGGTATCGTCGGCAATGAGCAGTTCTTC	CASSLGLRGIVGNEQFF	.	TRBJ2-1	.	TRBV7-2
TGTGCCTGGAGTGGCAGGGGGAGGCAGCCCCAGCATTTT	CAWSGRGRQPQHF	.	TRBJ1-5	TRBD1	TRBV30
TGCAGTGCTAGAATGGCGGATACGCAGTATTTT	CSARMADTQYF	.	TRBJ2-3	.	TRBV20-1
TGTGCCAGCTCACCAGAGACTAGCGGCCTCAAATCTTTGTACTTC	CASSPETSGLKSLYF	.	TRBJ2-4	TRBD2	TRBV18
TGTGCCAGCAGCAAAGAGATCACGTTAGACACTGAAGCTTTCTTT	CASSKEITLDTEAFF	.	TRBJ1-1	.	TRBV21-1
TGTGCCAGCAGTCCATCACTCAGGGACACTGAAGCTTTCTTT	CASSPSLRDTEAFF	few	TRBJ1-1	.	TRBV12-3/TRBV12-4
TGTGCCAGCAGCTTAGGACGGGGGAGAGGGGACGAGCAGTACTTC	CASSLGRGRGDEQYF	few	TRBJ2-7	.	TRBV13